Here is one T cell receptor beta chain with its context. What it recognizes is unknown. A junction boundary mismatches the germline segment, possibly from a read error. The data originate from a study of tumor-infiltrating lymphocytes in primary liver carcinoma. DNA and RNA were both co-extracted from around 20-30 mg of bulk tissue that had not been sorted. Samples were taken from five separate regions of every tumor. General study results and limits: The difference in top-250-clone fraction between tumors and blood was significant, favoring tumors (p = 0.039).

Looked up from germline, CDR1 is MNHNY and CDR2 is SVGAGI (reference sequence). CDR3 size: 15 residues. The researchers produced TCR beta cDNA from 500 ng total RNA with a constant-region primer. Researchers made the TCR beta libraries by running three nested multiplex PCR rounds with slightly modified ARM-PCR. Rounds one and two of PCR, each of 10 cycles, were primed with TRBV1-TRBV30 forward primers and a C-beta reverse primer. TCRdb reprocessed the multiplex PCR reads with MiXCR, giving one entry per CDR3 protein. This sample has 45,000 to 55,000 distinct CDR3 sequences, with around three quarters found just once.

This TCR came from a man aged 35-49 years with primary liver carcinoma and hepatitis B virus infection. The sample taken for sequencing was liver tumor tissue from sampling region 2. Specified subset: tumor region T2, inferior pole. The chain combines TRBV6-6 with TRBJ2-3; D ambiguous. The CDR3 DNA sequence: TGTGTCAGCAGTTCCCGGACCCTACACACAGATACGCAGTATTTT. Translating it yields CVSSSRTLHTDTQYF.